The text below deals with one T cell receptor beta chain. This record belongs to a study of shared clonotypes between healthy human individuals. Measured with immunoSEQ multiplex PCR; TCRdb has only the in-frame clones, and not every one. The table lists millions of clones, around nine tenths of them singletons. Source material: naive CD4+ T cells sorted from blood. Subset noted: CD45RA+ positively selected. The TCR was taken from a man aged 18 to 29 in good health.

This chain's CDR3 is CASSEALQGSGNTIYF. The CDR3 DNA is TGTGCCAGCAGTGAAGCGCTCCAGGGCTCTGGAAACACCATATATTTT. V and J are TRBV6-1 and TRBJ1-3; tentative D call: TRBD1 (5 bases). Germline assignment: CDR1 MNHNS and CDR2 SASEGT. V gave up 0 bases and J gave up 0 bases, with 9 bases separating them. The CDR3 consists of 16 residues.